This entry is about one T cell receptor (beta chain). Other DNA variants within this sample encode the same CDR3. Germline CDR1 reads SGHAT; CDR2 reads FQNNGV. V lost 6 bases and J lost 2, with 11 bases in between. The CDR3 covers 13 residues. Sequencing used immunoSEQ multiplex PCR; TCRdb keeps in-frame clones, though not all of them. The sample lists 1.5 million to 1.9 million clones; around 98% were seen once. The data were taken from a study of shared clonotypes between healthy human individuals. Sequenced material: naive CD4+ T cells sorted from blood. Subset here: CD45RA+ positively selected. This TCR was recovered from a young man in good health. The chain links TRBV11-2 to TRBJ2-7; D uncertain. CDR3 DNA sequence: TGTGCCAGCAGTCTCAGAGGACCCTACGAGCAGTACTTC. This translates into CASSLRGPYEQYF.